This entry lists 16 T cell receptor beta chains sequenced from one sample in a study of T cells in Graves' hyperthyroidism and ophthalmopathy (dated by TCRdb to between 2018 and 2020). The method behind the library was multiplex PCR. The sequencer was an Illumina HiSeq 2000. TCR beta CDR3 regions were amplified from RNA transcripts. The first round of RT-PCR for the TCR CDR3 was performed with the HTBI primer set and the Qiagen OneStep RT-PCR kit. In-frame beta chains were kept once TCRdb had trimmed the public reads at Q25 with fastp and called clones with MiXCR. Entries that share a CDR3 protein sequence are merged under the most common genes and DNA. The sample table records approximately 690,000 distinct CDR3 sequences; 20% to 25% of these occur just once. The leading ten clones occupy more than 30% of the sample. Material for sequencing was blood. The receptors derive from a man aged 25-45 years with Graves' ophthalmopathy.

The chain couples TRBV2 to TRBJ1-3, with 7 bases aligning to TRBD1. J was trimmed by 2 bases and V by 5 bases; bases with no gene match: 6. CDR1 SNHLY and CDR2 FYNNEI come from the germline V gene. The CDR3 extends over 15 amino acids. CDR3 sequence (DNA): TGTGCCAGCAGTATGGACAGGTGTACTGGAAACACCATATATTTT. Protein: CASSMDRCTGNTIYF. Filled out from reference TRBV2 and TRBJ1-3, the complete variable domain reads EPEVTQTPSHQVTQMGQEVILRCVPISNHLYFYWYRQILGQKVEFLVSFYNNEISEKSEIFDDQFSVERPDGSNFTLKIRSTKLEDSAMYFCASSMDRCTGNTIYFGEGSWLTVV.

There are a few counts of this clonotype. This rearrangement joins TRBV29-1 to TRBJ2-5; D could derive from TRBD1 or TRBD2 (6 bases each). The CDR3 is made up of 13 amino acids. V was cut by 6 bases and J by 5 bases, with 16 bases left in between. Germline-derived CDR1 and CDR2 are SQVTM and ANQGSEA. Here the CDR3 reads CSVRGGPRETQYF. CDR3 nucleotide sequence: TGCAGCGTACGAGGGGGGCCTAGGGAGACCCAGTACTTC.

The chain combines TRBV24-1 with TRBJ2-1, with TRBD2 as a possible D gene (6 bases). CDR3 length equals 14 residues. With 5 bases removed from V and 2 bases from J, the gap between germline ends came to 9 bases. Per the germline V gene, CDR1 is KGHDR and CDR2 is SFDVKD. The CDR3 DNA reads TGTGCCACCAGTGGACGGGAGCCCTACAATGAGCAGTTCTTC. Amino acids: CATSGREPYNEQFF.

This clonotype was observed once. CDR3 in DNA: TGCGCCAGCAGCTTGGACGGGGACGGTAACACTGAAGCTTTCTTT. It encodes CASSLDGDGNTEAFF. This rearrangement joins TRBV5-1 to TRBJ1-1; possible D gene TRBD1, 5 bases. The CDR3 has 15 amino acids. With 0 bases removed from V and 2 bases from J, the gap between germline ends came to 11 bases. Per the germline V gene, CDR1 is SGHRS and CDR2 is YFSETQ.

This clonotype was recorded many times. The rearrangement uses TRBV7-9 and TRBJ2-7; D call uncertain. Germline-derived CDR1 and CDR2 are SEHNR and FQNEAQ (reference sequence). V was cut by 4 bases and J by 2 bases, with 9 bases left in between. The CDR3 runs to 13 residues. This chain's CDR3 is CASSSDRPYEQYF. The CDR3 coding sequence is TGTGCCAGCAGCTCGGACCGGCCCTACGAGCAGTACTTC.

The V gene is TRBV20-1, the J gene TRBJ2-3; 8 bases are a match to TRBD1. This CDR3 has 14 amino acids. The trim removed 5 bases at V and 1 base at J, leaving 5 bases unmatched. Germline-derived CDR1 and CDR2 are DFQATT and SNEGSKA (reference sequence). The CDR3 sequence is CSAWTGSGTDTQYF. CDR3 DNA: TGCAGTGCTTGGACAGGGTCGGGCACAGATACGCAGTATTTT.

The V call is TRBV6-5, the J call TRBJ2-3, with TRBD2 identical over 12 bases. Germline CDR1 is MNHEY and CDR2 is SVGAGI. This CDR3 region has 19 residues. Unmatched junction bases numbered 7, after V lost 0 bases and J lost 0 bases. CDR3 bases: TGTGCCAGCAGTTACTCACCGACTAGCGGGGGTTCTAGCACAGATACGCAGTATTTT. It yields the protein CASSYSPTSGGSSTDTQYF.

This clonotype occurred a few times. The rearrangement links TRBV27 to TRBJ2-7, with D uncertain. Germline lookup yields CDR1 MNHEY and CDR2 SMNVEV (reference sequence). The CDR3 covers 14 residues. The V and J ends lost 8 bases and 4 bases respectively, with 18 bases between them. The CDR3 nucleotides read TGTGCCAGCCGCGAGTCGGCGGTCCCTTACGAGCAGTACTTC. Translating gives CASRESAVPYEQYF.

The V call is TRBV6-1, the J call TRBJ1-1; D unclear. Deletions cut 5 bases from V and 3 bases from J, with 13 bases between. Per germline, CDR1 MNHNS and CDR2 SASEGT. The CDR3 has 14 residues. The CDR3 DNA sequence: TGTGCCAGCAGTTATCTTGACTTGGACACTGAAGCTTTCTTT. Encoded protein: CASSYLDLDTEAFF.

The CDR3 loop reads CASSLAAQRNQPQHF. Written as DNA, the CDR3 is TGTGCCAGCAGTTTAGCGGCTCAACGGAATCAGCCCCAGCATTTT. The chain carries TRBV27 and TRBJ1-5; D is uncertain. Trimming removed 2 bases at V and 4 bases at J, with 12 bases between. Looked up from germline, CDR1 is MNHEY and CDR2 is SMNVEV (reference sequence). CDR3 length: 15 amino acids.

The sample holds a few counts of this clonotype. This chain connects TRBV6-5 to TRBJ1-1; D is ambiguous. V was cut by 3 bases and J by 0 bases, with 14 bases left in between. The CDR3 is made up of 16 amino acids. Per germline, CDR1 MNHEY and CDR2 SVGAGI. The CDR3 region is CASSYLFGTVNTEAFF. CDR3 in DNA: TGTGCCAGCAGTTATCTATTCGGAACCGTGAACACTGAAGCTTTCTTT.

This clonotype was counted only a few times. This chain links TRBV18 with TRBJ2-3; 8 bases align to TRBD2. The CDR3 runs 15 residues. Losses at the gene ends were 3 bases for V and 4 bases for J; bases not matched to a gene: 6. Germline V gene lookup returns CDR1 KGHSH and CDR2 LQKENI. CDR3 DNA sequence: TGTGCCAGCTCACCTACTAGCGGAGGGTCAGATACGCAGTATTTT. This encodes CASSPTSGGSDTQYF.

The chain is built from TRBV6-5 and TRBJ1-1; possibly TRBD1 for D (5 bases). The length of the CDR3 is 13 residues. Germline loops: CDR1 MNHEY, CDR2 SVGAGI. V was shortened by 2 bases and J by 7 bases, with 11 bases between the two germline ends. CDR3 region: CASSYRGAGEAFF. In nucleotides, the CDR3 is TGTGCCAGCAGTTACAGGGGAGCCGGTGAAGCTTTCTTT.

This clonotype showed up just a few times. The chain combines TRBV20-1 with TRBJ2-1; no clear D gene. From germline, CDR1 is DFQATT and CDR2 SNEGSKA (reference sequence). V dropped 0 bases and J dropped 8 bases, with 5 bases sitting between them. The CDR3 is 11 residues long. CDR3 in DNA: TGCAGTGCTAGAGATCTCTATGAGCAGTTCTTC. It translates to CSARDLYEQFF.

This clonotype was detected many times. The V and J genes are TRBV28 and TRBJ2-7, with D tentatively TRBD2 (6 bases). The V gene lost 9 bases and the J gene lost 0 bases, with 12 bases spanning the gap. The CDR3 runs to 13 residues. The germline CDR1 and CDR2 sequences are MDHEN and SYDVKM. CDR3 in DNA: TGTGCCAGTGAATTGGGGGGCTCCTACGAGCAGTACTTC. Its protein product is CASELGGSYEQYF.

On this clonotype: Given a much more abundant clone one base away, this may be a read error. V and J are TRBV10-3 and TRBJ2-1; possibly TRBD2 for D (6 bases). This CDR3 is built from 16 residues. Germline CDR1 and CDR2: ENHRY and SYGVKD. V lost 3 bases to trimming and J lost 8 bases, with 20 bases between them. CDR3 sequence reads: CAISDPQRVHGDEQFF. The CDR3 DNA follows: TGTGCCATCAGTGACCCTCAGCGGGTCCACGGCGATGAGCAGTTCTTC.